This T cell receptor (beta chain) was obtained from a study of PD-1 blockade in classical Hodgkin lymphoma. General study results and limits: The diversity seen at baseline in complete responders resembled that of newly diagnosed patients.

The CDR3 runs 13 residues. The germline V gene has CDR1 MDHEN and CDR2 SYDVKM. Regarding this clone: The antigen remains undetermined. At one boundary the junction diverges from the germline segment, which might be a read error.

The method was immunoSEQ multiplex PCR; TCRdb's version includes in-frame clones alone and lacks a portion of them. The sample has roughly 5,700 clones, about 79% seen once. Autologous stem cell transplantation was followed by relapse in every patient, and brentuximab vedotin exposure varied. The authors enriched CD8+ T cells from thawed PBMCs via magnetic negative selection. The TCR was taken from a human donor with classical Hodgkin lymphoma. The V and J genes are TRBV28 and TRBJ2-2, with a tentative D call TRBD2 (5 bases). The sequencing here drew on CD8+ T cells from blood, taken at baseline. The CDR3 is CASSPRYTGELLF. In nucleotides, the CDR3 is TGTGCCAGCAGTCCCCGCTACACCGGGGAGCTGCTTTTT.